The clone carrying this TCR beta chain was detected once. Its antigen is unknown. This record belongs to a study of cytomegalovirus exposure and HLA in healthy donors. General observations from the study: For cytomegalovirus status, the classifier reportedly gave diagnoses with high specificity and sensitivity.

The CDR3 totals 14 residues. V shed 3 bases and J 11 bases; nucleotides not matched to a gene: 11. The germline CDR1 and CDR2 sequences are SQVTM and ANQGSEA. TCRdb's table, derived via immunoSEQ multiplex PCR, lists solely in-frame clones and lacks some. This table holds about 43,000 clones, about 93% found once. The chain combines TRBV29-1 with TRBJ2-1, with 9 bases matching TRBD2. The clonotype was recovered from a man between 18 and 29 years old in good health and CMV-seronegative. Sequencing used PBMCs. The CDR3 DNA sequence: TGCAGCGTTGACGCGAAGGCGGGAGGGCATCAGCAGTTCTTC. Amino acids: CSVDAKAGGHQQFF.